A single sample is the source of the 23 T cell receptor beta chains below, sequenced in a study of T-cell reconstitution after alpha-beta-depleted transplantation in children. Construction of the TCRbeta library involved unique molecular identifiers. TCRdb reprocessed the PCR reads with MiXCR, giving one entry per CDR3 protein. The profile covers 400,000 to 450,000 distinct CDR3 sequences, with over 40% appearing a single time and 27% taken by the ten largest. Sequences were derived from PBMCs, sampled before TCRalphabeta/CD19-depleted stem cell transplant. Receptor source: a girl aged 2 to 10 with aplastic anemia, due to receive a stem cell transplant.

This chain uses TRBV6-1 with TRBJ2-7; no clear D. From germline, CDR1 is MNHNS and CDR2 SASEGT. CDR3 length: 16 residues. V shed 6 bases and J shed 0 bases, with 18 bases lying between them. DNA of the CDR3: TGTGCCAGCAGCAAAACCCTAGGAAGAAGCTCCTACGAGCAGTACTTC. This encodes CASSKTLGRSSYEQYF.

The rearrangement joins TRBV2 to TRBJ2-2; D is unresolved. The CDR3 consists of 14 residues. V was cut by 6 bases and J by 0 bases, with 8 bases left in between. CDR1 is SNHLY, CDR2 FYNNEI, per germline. CDR3 in DNA: TGTGCCAGCAGAAGGCAGACGAACACCGGGGAGCTGTTTTTT. Translated, it gives CASRRQTNTGELFF.

The J gene is TRBJ2-1, the V gene TRBV20-1; D gene uncertain. Trimming took 1 base from V and 1 from J, leaving 8 bases between them. Germline assignment: CDR1 DFQATT and CDR2 SNEGSKA (reference sequence). The CDR3 runs 14 residues. CDR3 sequence (DNA): TGCAGTGCTAGAGTAGCTAGGTCCTACAATGAGCAGTTCTTC. Translation: CSARVARSYNEQFF.

At least ten counts were recorded for this clonotype. The rearrangement uses TRBV20-1 and TRBJ1-1, with D perhaps matching TRBD1 (6 bases). From germline, CDR1 is DFQATT and CDR2 SNEGSKA (reference sequence). There are 14 residues in the CDR3. This chain's CDR3 is CSPRVQGTNTEAFF. The CDR3 coding sequence is TGCAGCCCCAGAGTACAGGGCACGAACACTGAAGCTTTCTTT.

V is TRBV7-2 and J is TRBJ2-3; weak D call: TRBD2 (5 bases). Trimming pared 1 base from V and 1 base from J, leaving 9 bases between. CDR1 and CDR2 from the germline V gene are SGHTA and FQGNSA. This CDR3 spans 15 amino acids. The CDR3 nucleotides are TGTGCCAGCAGCTTAGGGACTGTGGGCACAGATACGCAGTATTTT. Translated: CASSLGTVGTDTQYF.

This clonotype was seen many times. The chain links TRBV6-5 to TRBJ2-1; 9 bases are a match to TRBD2. Germline CDR1 and CDR2: MNHEY and SVGAGI. CDR3 length: 19 amino acids. V lost 5 bases to trimming and J lost 3 bases; unmatched junction nucleotides: 17. This chain's CDR3 is CASSLRERTQAGGYNEQFF. CDR3 DNA: TGTGCCAGCAGTCTACGGGAACGTACCCAAGCGGGAGGCTACAATGAGCAGTTCTTC.

V gene TRBV28 combines with J gene TRBJ1-6, with TRBD1 matching over 7 bases. With V trimmed by 5 bases and J by 9 bases, 4 bases remained unmatched. CDR3 length: 13 residues. From germline, CDR1 is MDHEN and CDR2 SYDVKM. CDR3 sequence (DNA): TGTGCCAGCAGTATACAGGGGCTTTCACCCCTCCACTTT. As protein: CASSIQGLSPLHF.

This clonotype was detected ten times or more. The rearrangement joins TRBV2 to TRBJ2-7; the match to TRBD1 covers 7 bases. Germline values: CDR1 SNHLY, CDR2 FYNNEI. Unmatched junction bases numbered 12, after V lost 8 bases and J lost 5 bases. CDR3 length: 14 residues. CDR3 DNA: TGTGCCAGCCGGGACAGTCGCACTCTCCACGAGCAGTACTTC. This gives the protein CASRDSRTLHEQYF.

The genes are TRBV7-2 and TRBJ2-5; D possibly corresponds to TRBD2 (5 bases). V was pared by 1 base and J by 5 bases, with 14 bases between. Germline lookup yields CDR1 SGHTA and CDR2 FQGNSA. The CDR3 has 15 residues. Here the CDR3 DNA reads TGTGCCAGCAGCTTAGATCCGGGAATGGGCGAGACCCAGTACTTC. It is translated as CASSLDPGMGETQYF.

This clonotype occurred many times. The chain has TRBV4-2 and TRBJ2-3; D may be TRBD2 (5 bases). V was shortened by 1 base and J by 1 base, with 12 bases between the two germline ends. CDR1 and CDR2 (germline): LGHNA, YNFKEQ. This CDR3 is 16 amino acids long. The chain's CDR3 is CASSQGLRAGTDTQYF. The CDR3 DNA reads TGTGCCAGCAGCCAAGGACTGAGAGCGGGCACAGATACGCAGTATTTT.

This clonotype occurred many times. The rearrangement uses TRBV29-1 and TRBJ2-7; tentatively, D is TRBD1 (5 bases). Germline CDR1 reads SQVTM; CDR2 reads ANQGSEA. Deletions cut 1 base from V and 3 bases from J, with 13 bases between. The CDR3 runs 14 residues. The CDR3 DNA reads TGCAGCGTTGAAGTGCAGGGAAGCCGCTACGAGCAGTACTTC. It codes for CSVEVQGSRYEQYF.

The chain links TRBV20-1 to TRBJ2-3; TRBD2 might be the D (7 bases). This CDR3 is 15 amino acids long. Germline lookup yields CDR1 DFQATT and CDR2 SNEGSKA (reference sequence). V was shortened by 6 bases and J by 9 bases, with 25 bases between the two germline ends. CDR3 amino acids: CSATNRGATRSTQYF. The CDR3 region has the DNA TGCAGTGCAACGAACCGGGGGGCAACGCGATCCACGCAGTATTTT.

V gene TRBV15 combines with J gene TRBJ1-5, with 9 bases lining up with TRBD1. Trimming cost V 5 bases and J 7 bases; bases outside gene matches: 6. The V gene's germline CDR1 is LNHNV and CDR2 YYDKDF (reference sequence). The CDR3 sequence is 14 residues long. CDR3 nucleotide sequence: TGTGCCACCAGCGAACAGGGGGCGAGACAGCCCCAGCATTTT. It codes for CATSEQGARQPQHF. Using reference TRBV15 and TRBJ1-5 for the parts outside the CDR3, the full variable domain is DAMVIQNPRYQVTQFGKPVTLSCSQTLNHNVMYWYQQKSSQAPKLLFHYYDKDFNNEADTPDNFQSRRPNTSFCFLDIRSPGLGDTAMYLCATSEQGARQPQHFGDGTRLSIL.

The genes are TRBV20-1 and TRBJ2-5; the D is unclear. V lost 3 bases and J 4 bases, leaving 12 bases between the germline ends. Germline V lookup: CDR1 DFQATT, CDR2 SNEGSKA (reference sequence). This CDR3 is 13 amino acids long. The CDR3 sequence: CSASKTETETQYF. CDR3 in DNA: TGCAGTGCTAGCAAGACTGAAACAGAGACCCAGTACTTC.

The chain employs TRBV29-1 and TRBJ2-2, with TRBD1 as a possible D gene (6 bases). The CDR3 spans 15 residues. Trimming left V 5 bases short and J 2 bases short, with 15 bases between. CDR1 and CDR2 (germline): SQVTM, ANQGSEA. The CDR3 DNA reads as TGCAGCGTTTTTATACAGGGCGTTAACACCGGGGAGCTGTTTTTT. Amino acid sequence: CSVFIQGVNTGELFF.

This clonotype was seen only a few times. V usage is TRBV28 and J usage is TRBJ2-7; 10 bases align to TRBD2. Germline V gives CDR1 MDHEN, CDR2 SYDVKM. V shed 4 bases and J 2 bases; nucleotides not matched to a gene: 20. This CDR3 region has 20 residues. In nucleotides, the CDR3 is TGTGCCAGCAGTTCGATCCACCAGCCCCTTGACGGGACTAGCGCCTACGAGCAGTACTTC. Its protein is CASSSIHQPLDGTSAYEQYF.

In this sample, this clonotype turned up a few times. The chain combines TRBV5-1 with TRBJ2-7; 12 positions match TRBD2. The germline CDR1 and CDR2 sequences are SGHRS and YFSETQ. The trim removed 3 bases at V and 4 bases at J, leaving 11 bases unmatched. The CDR3 spans 17 residues. CDR3 coding DNA: TGCGCCAGCAGCTCCGCACTGACTAGCGGGAGTATGTACGAGCAGTACTTC. This translates into CASSSALTSGSMYEQYF.

The chain recombines TRBV20-1 with TRBJ1-1; 8 nucleotides match TRBD1. The CDR3 sequence is 11 residues long. Per the germline V gene, CDR1 is DFQATT and CDR2 is SNEGSKA (reference sequence). V was clipped by 5 bases and J by 9 bases; unmatched bases: 5. The CDR3 protein is CSAPGQGKAFF. CDR3 sequence (DNA): TGCAGTGCTCCTGGACAGGGAAAAGCTTTCTTT.

The CDR3 DNA is TGTGCCAGCAGTACCAACGCCCGGGGAAATCCCTACGAGCAGTACTTC. As protein: CASSTNARGNPYEQYF. This chain links TRBV12-3 or TRBV12-4 with TRBJ2-7; D is possibly TRBD2 (5 bases). This CDR3 has 16 residues. Trimming shortened V by 5 bases and J by 2 bases, and 19 bases separated the two germline ends.

This chain joins TRBV14 and TRBJ2-1; D unclear. The V gene lost 3 bases and the J gene lost 4 bases, with 13 bases spanning the gap. This CDR3 has 15 amino acids. CDR1 and CDR2 from the germline V gene are SGHDN and FVKESK. This chain's CDR3 is CASSQIGVQYNEQFF. The CDR3 bases are TGTGCCAGCAGCCAGATTGGGGTCCAATACAATGAGCAGTTCTTC. Variable domain in full (rest from reference TRBV14 and TRBJ2-1): EAGVTQFPSHSVIEKGQTVTLRCDPISGHDNLYWYRRVMGKEIKFLLHFVKESKQDESGMPNNRFLAERTGGTYSTLKVQPAELEDSGVYFCASSQIGVQYNEQFFGPGTRLTVL.

Regarding this clonotype: This could be a read error, since a much larger clone is one nucleotide away. The chain couples TRBV7-2 to TRBJ2-5; unclear D gene. CDR1 and CDR2 (germline): SGHTA, FQGNSA. This CDR3 is built from 16 residues. The CDR3 nucleotides are TGTGCCAGCAGCTTAGCTATTCGGGCAGGTCAAGAGACCCAGCACTTC. Amino acids: CASSLAIRAGQETQHF.

This chain uses TRBV20-1 with TRBJ2-1; 10 nucleotides match TRBD2. Per germline, CDR1 DFQATT and CDR2 SNEGSKA (reference sequence). The CDR3 runs 14 residues. The ends lost 6 bases at V and 4 bases at J; junction bases unmatched: 6. The CDR3 nucleotides read TGCAGTGCCCGACTAGCGGGTCGATACAATGAGCAGTTCTTC. This gives the protein CSARLAGRYNEQFF.

V is TRBV7-2 and J is TRBJ2-5; D is ambiguous. This CDR3 has 14 amino acids. From germline, CDR1 is SGHTA and CDR2 FQGNSA. V was trimmed by 5 bases and J by 5 bases, leaving 15 bases between them. The CDR3 region is CASSKRRLEETQYF. The CDR3 region has the DNA TGTGCCAGCAGCAAAAGGCGGTTAGAGGAGACCCAGTACTTC.